The 21 T cell receptor beta chains in this list originate from one sample, sequenced in a study of blood T cell repertoires in COVID-19 (dated by TCRdb to between 2020 and 2021). The method behind the library was the immunoSEQ multiplex PCR assay. Sourced from immuneACCESS, this table was stored by TCRdb with only in-frame sequences that have V and J called. A share of the clones is absent; for the studies checked, an unresolved V gene accounts for under half, and the remainder has no known explanation. The sample records 150,000 to 200,000 clones, roughly 84% of which are singletons. The top ten clones comprise around 1.2% of the sample. Material: PBMCs or T cells enriched from blood (not recorded which). These TCRs come from a human donor with acute COVID-19. The donor label of this sample is uncertain.

Notes on this clone: The same CDR3 arises from other DNA sequences in this sample as well. This chain joins TRBV19 and TRBJ1-5; the match to TRBD1 covers 8 bases. V lost 3 bases and J lost 3; bases outside the gene matches: 4. The CDR3 is 15 amino acids. CDR1 and CDR2 from the germline V gene are LNHDA and SQIVND (reference sequence). Written as DNA, the CDR3 is TGTGCCAGTAGTATCGGACAGGGATCCAATCAGCCCCAGCATTTT. Encoded protein: CASSIGQGSNQPQHF.

This clone appeared a few times. The chain uses TRBV14 and TRBJ1-1; TRBD1 matches at 9 bases. Germline assignment: CDR1 SGHDN and CDR2 FVKESK. V trimming: 5 bases; J trimming: 8 bases; junction bases outside the gene matches: 6. The CDR3 covers 13 residues. The CDR3 here is CASSLYGQGEAFF. For the CDR3, the DNA is TGTGCCAGCAGCTTATATGGACAGGGGGAAGCTTTCTTT.

This rearrangement joins TRBV29-1 to TRBJ2-7; tentatively, D is TRBD1 (6 bases). Per germline, CDR1 SQVTM and CDR2 ANQGSEA. The V end lost 4 bases, the J end lost 4 bases, and 11 bases lay between the germline ends. CDR3 length: 12 amino acids. This chain's CDR3 is CSVGGHPYEQYF. The CDR3 nucleotides are TGCAGCGTTGGGGGACACCCGTACGAGCAGTACTTC.

The J gene is TRBJ2-3, the V gene TRBV9; D unclear. V was clipped by 4 bases and J by 6 bases, with 12 bases between them. Germline values: CDR1 SGDLS, CDR2 YYNGEE. This CDR3 comprises 13 residues. In DNA form, the CDR3 reads TGTGCCAGCAGCCCAGTGGTACAGGATACGCAGTATTTT. Encoded protein: CASSPVVQDTQYF.

This sequence joins TRBV29-1 and TRBJ1-2; 9 nucleotides match TRBD1. This CDR3 contains 12 residues. Germline V gene sequence: CDR1 SQVTM, CDR2 ANQGSEA. V lost 7 bases and J lost 3; bases outside the gene matches: 3. DNA of the CDR3: TGCAGCGCGGGACAGGGATACTATGGCTACACCTTC. Amino acids: CSAGQGYYGYTF.

The CDR3 region has the DNA TGTGCAAGTCGCCACCTCCACAGGGTCTACGAGCAGTACTTC. Protein product: CASRHLHRVYEQYF. V is TRBV12-2 and J is TRBJ2-7; the D call in the table, TRBD1, was not verified against the DNA. TRBV12-2 is a pseudogene locus. The CDR3 has 14 residues.

The rearrangement links TRBV18 to TRBJ2-3; 8 bases are shared with TRBD2. The V segment lost 5 bases and the J segment 4 bases; nucleotides outside the gene matches: 5. CDR3 length: 14 amino acids. CDR1 KGHSH and CDR2 LQKENI come from the germline V gene. The CDR3 here is CASSGTSGPDTQYF. The CDR3 DNA follows: TGTGCCAGCTCAGGGACTAGTGGTCCAGATACGCAGTATTTT.

The chain has TRBV24-1 and TRBJ2-5, with D possibly being TRBD2 (6 bases). The CDR3 has 16 residues. The V end lost 3 bases, the J end lost 2 bases, and 15 bases lay between the germline ends. Looked up from germline, CDR1 is KGHDR and CDR2 is SFDVKD. The CDR3 loop reads CATSDEGEGLQETQYF. CDR3 in DNA: TGTGCCACCAGTGATGAGGGAGAGGGACTGCAAGAGACCCAGTACTTC.

In its sample, this clone was seen once. The chain carries TRBV19 and TRBJ2-5; possibly TRBD1 for D (6 bases). The CDR3 spans 13 residues. Looked up from germline, CDR1 is LNHDA and CDR2 is SQIVND (reference sequence). The V end lost 5 bases, the J end lost 5 bases, and 12 bases lay between the germline ends. CDR3 in amino acids: CASSVGQGETQYF. The CDR3 bases are TGTGCCAGTAGTGTGGGTCAGGGGGAGACCCAGTACTTC.

The CDR3 nucleotides are TGTGCCAGCAGCCCCACGACAGGAAACTATGGCTACACCTTC. Translating it yields CASSPTTGNYGYTF. This chain joins TRBV7-3 and TRBJ1-2; TRBD1 might be the D (6 bases). The germline CDR1 and CDR2 sequences are SGHTA and FQGTGA. The CDR3 runs 14 residues. Trimming removed 5 bases from V and 2 bases from J, with 12 bases in between. Based on the CDR3 plus reference TRBV7-3 and TRBJ1-2, the full variable domain is GAGVSQTPSNKVTEKGKYVELRCDPISGHTALYWYRQSLGQGPEFLIYFQGTGAADDSGLPNDRFFAVRPEGSVSTLKIQRTERGDSAVYLCASSPTTGNYGYTFGSGTRLTVV.

The chain joins TRBV6-4 to TRBJ2-1; the match to TRBD1 covers 11 bases. Unmatched junction bases numbered 10, after V lost 6 bases and J lost 9 bases. There are 15 residues in the CDR3. From germline, CDR1 is MRHNA and CDR2 SNTAGT. CDR3 DNA sequence: TGTGCCAGCAGCAGGGACAGGGGGATAGGTGGTGAGCAGTTCTTC. It yields the protein CASSRDRGIGGEQFF.

The chain combines TRBV7-2 with TRBJ2-7; 11 nucleotides line up with TRBD2. This CDR3 is built from 17 residues. Germline trimming cut 4 bases from V and 1 base from J; bases unmatched to any gene: 9. Per germline, CDR1 SGHTA and CDR2 FQGNSA. The CDR3 protein is CASSSLAGGFWSYEQYF. For the CDR3, the DNA is TGTGCCAGCAGCTCCCTAGCGGGGGGTTTCTGGTCCTACGAGCAGTACTTC.

The rearrangement joins TRBV19 to TRBJ2-3; 12 bases are a match to TRBD2. The CDR3 is 17 amino acids. Germline CDR1 reads LNHDA; CDR2 reads SQIVND (reference sequence). V shed 5 bases and J 2 bases; nucleotides not matched to a gene: 8. CDR3 protein: CASSPRTSGVFTDTQYF. CDR3 DNA: TGTGCCAGTAGTCCCAGGACTAGCGGGGTCTTCACAGATACGCAGTATTTT.

The V call is TRBV6-1, the J call TRBJ2-3, with a tentative D call TRBD1 (6 bases). The V and J ends lost 0 bases and 6 bases respectively, with 16 bases between them. There are 16 residues in the CDR3. Germline V gene sequence: CDR1 MNHNS, CDR2 SASEGT. CDR3 loop: CASSEAGGPRGDTQYF. The CDR3 bases are TGTGCCAGCAGTGAAGCTGGGGGCCCCCGCGGGGATACGCAGTATTTT.

The chain uses TRBV6-5 and TRBJ2-7; 12 bases are shared with TRBD1. Germline loops: CDR1 MNHEY, CDR2 SVGAGI. The junction had 6 bases not matched to a gene; V was cut back by 6 bases and J by 3 bases. There are 15 residues in the CDR3. This chain's CDR3 is CASSAGTGGFYEQYF. The CDR3 region has the DNA TGTGCCAGCAGCGCCGGGACAGGGGGCTTCTACGAGCAGTACTTC.

This chain uses TRBV5-8 with TRBJ2-1; D might be TRBD1 (5 bases). Between the trimmed V and J ends, which lost 4 bases and 1 base, there was a span of 12 bases. Germline CDR1 and CDR2: SGHTS and YDEGEE. The CDR3 consists of 15 residues. CDR3: CASSPGHVSYNEQFF. CDR3 in DNA: TGTGCCAGCAGCCCTGGACACGTTTCCTACAATGAGCAGTTCTTC.

The chain uses TRBV4-1 and TRBJ1-5; D unclear. The CDR3 has 16 residues. Germline V gene sequence: CDR1 MGHRA, CDR2 YSYEKL. The V end was cut by 0 bases, the J end by 7 bases, with 16 bases between. The CDR3 DNA follows: TGCGCCAGCAGCCAAGAGTCGGTGGGAGCCCACCAGCCCCAGCATTTT. It codes for CASSQESVGAHQPQHF.

This sequence joins TRBV29-1 and TRBJ2-5, with no clear D. The V end was cut by 0 bases, the J end by 5 bases, with 13 bases between. Germline loops: CDR1 SQVTM, CDR2 ANQGSEA. There are 14 residues in the CDR3. The CDR3 DNA follows: TGCAGCGTTGAAGATCTGGATCCCAGGGAGACCCAGTACTTC. Protein sequence: CSVEDLDPRETQYF. Using reference TRBV29-1 and TRBJ2-5 for the parts outside the CDR3, the full variable domain is SAVISQKPSRDICQRGTSLTIQCQVDSQVTMMFWYRQQPGQSLTLIATANQGSEATYESGFVIDKFPISRPNLTFSTLTVSNMSPEDSSIYLCSVEDLDPRETQYFGPGTRLLVL.

V and J are TRBV5-1 and TRBJ1-1, with 7 bases that match TRBD1. The junction had 2 bases not matched to a gene; V was cut back by 2 bases and J by 1 base. Germline CDR1 and CDR2: SGHRS and YFSETQ. This CDR3 is built from 14 residues. The CDR3 DNA is TGCGCCAGCAGCTTCCGGACAGGGAACACTGAAGCTTTCTTT. Its translation is CASSFRTGNTEAFF.

The rearrangement uses TRBV7-3 and TRBJ2-3, with D perhaps matching TRBD1 (6 bases). This CDR3 is 14 amino acids long. Between the trimmed V and J ends, which lost 2 bases and 1 base, there was a span of 7 bases. Germline lookup yields CDR1 SGHTA and CDR2 FQGTGA. This chain's CDR3 is CASSLSGGTDTQYF. CDR3 bases: TGTGCCAGCAGCTTATCAGGGGGCACAGATACGCAGTATTTT. Full variable domain (remainder filled in from reference TRBV7-3 and TRBJ2-3): GAGVSQTPSNKVTEKGKYVELRCDPISGHTALYWYRQSLGQGPEFLIYFQGTGAADDSGLPNDRFFAVRPEGSVSTLKIQRTERGDSAVYLCASSLSGGTDTQYFGPGTRLTVL.

The chain has TRBV30 and TRBJ2-7; 9 nucleotides line up with TRBD1. Trimming took 4 bases from V and 4 from J; bases not matched to a gene: 11. This CDR3 region has 15 residues. Germline CDR1 and CDR2: GTSNPN and SVGIG (reference sequence). This CDR3 is CAWIPRGQGTYEQYF. The CDR3 nucleotides are TGTGCCTGGATCCCACGGGGACAGGGTACATACGAGCAGTACTTC.